This T cell receptor beta chain was sequenced during a study of a mutant IDH1 vaccine in newly diagnosed glioma (dated by TCRdb to about 2021). About the investigation overall: Patients were given eight vaccinations, in weeks 1, 3, 5, 7, 11, 15, 19 and 23, which matched visits V03 through V10. Vaccination began 4-6 weeks after radiotherapy alone, or alongside temozolomide cycles in the chemotherapy-containing groups. Of the 30 to 35 treated patients, around 62% were male and around 38% were female, and a mean age of roughly 40 years was recorded. Before enrollment, most patients had been given radiochemotherapy with temozolomide as standard therapy, while the rest had received either radiotherapy alone or temozolomide alone. Peripheral blood was collected at six visits: V03 (baseline), V05, V07, V10, V12 and V13. Longitudinal TCRB deep sequencing was done for about two dozen treated patients, wherever samples were available for exploratory analyses.

What the time point label conveys for this sample: week 23, last vaccination. Every vaccine dose consisted of 300 ug of a 20-mer mutant IDH1 peptide in Montanide, administered subcutaneously together with topical imiquimod. The donors had newly diagnosed IDH1-mutant astrocytomas of WHO grade 3 or 4 that showed loss of nuclear ATRX. The samples were drawn from NOA16, a multicentre, single-arm, open-label phase I trial in Germany that tested a mutant IDH1 peptide vaccine in humans for the first time. Genomic DNA for TCRB sequencing was extracted from EDTA blood using the DNeasy Blood and Tissue Kit. Overall study results and their limits: Pseudoprogression appeared unrelated to alterations in the top peripheral T cell clonotypes detected by TCRB sequencing. The authors stated that sample limitations prevented analyses of patient blood samples from being reproduced. Immune responses induced by the vaccine were seen in approximately 92% of patients across multiple MHC alleles. PBMC samples for TCRB deep sequencing were selected based on availability.

Library construction relied on the immunoSEQ multiplex PCR assay. The hsTCRB Kit was used according to the manufacturer's protocol to amplify rearranged TCR beta chain sequences. TCRB libraries were sequenced on an Illumina MiSeq. The authors' analysis ran thus. The proprietary platform of the kit vendor was used for demultiplexing, trimming and gene mapping. Drawn from immuneACCESS, this table holds only the in-frame rearrangements with V and J called that TCRdb kept. Clones are partly lost; checked studies trace under half to an unresolved V gene and leave the rest unexplained. V and J calls and clone size follow that table, whereas D and trimming were derived from the DNA. The sample profile shows about 86,000 clones; roughly 85% of them were found once. The ten most abundant clones make up over 2% of the sample. About this clone: Its specific antigen is unknown. Base qualities are not provided; no much larger clone lies one nucleotide away.

The CDR3 holds 15 amino acids from the cysteine to the phenylalanine. Here the CDR3 DNA is all that survives: 45 bases in frame from base 1. Based on the germline V gene (reference sequence), the CDR1 and CDR2 sequences are SGHNT and YYREEE. Trimmed from V: 5 bases; trimmed from J: 5 bases; junction bases lacking a gene match: 8. The sequenced sample was PBMCs, obtained from a glioma patient whose treatment included an IDH1 peptide vaccine. The receptor's source is a man aged 25 to 40 with glioma. Some clones in this sample may be carry-over from other donors' samples. The chain uses TRBV5-4 and TRBJ1-4; 8 central bases correspond to TRBD1. The DNA sequence is as follows: TGTGCCAGCAGTTTACAGGGGGGTAGGAATGAAAAACTGTTTTTT. It encodes CASSLQGGRNEKLFF.